Listed below are T cell receptor beta chains from one sample, sequenced in a study of blood T cell repertoires in COVID-19. Measured with immunoSEQ multiplex PCR; TCRdb has only the in-frame clones, and not every one. The sample has around 160,000 clones; roughly nine tenths are singletons. Sample: peripheral blood. These TCRs come from a man between 18 and 35 years old with COVID-19, enrolled during active disease. Each CDR3 is given without its conserved first and last residue.

v_gene,CDR3aa
TRBV5-1,ASSLDRASGANVLT
TRBV4-3,ASSQRSVSSYNEQF
TRBV30,AWSVGAWSNQPQH
TRBV2,ASSEKGGLIYNEQF
TRBV30,AWSVLAGSYNEQF
TRBV28,ASSSPQGDRYSNQPQH
TRBV28,ASSLRITGFSDTQY
TRBV27,ASSRVGTPSGTDTQY
TRBV7-2,ASSLGAGALTEAF
TRBV5-5,ASSLGQGRYTGELF
TRBV29-1,SVVGGIRLANTEAF
TRBV5-6,ASSLGLAGLNEQY
TRBV6-2/TRBV6-3,ASSKDRGRQETQY
TRBV6-5,ASSYPGSGTEAF
TRBV7-9,ASSPPGRGNTIY
TRBV29-1,SVEVRLAGAYEQY
TRBV6-2/TRBV6-3,ASSWETGNQPQH
TRBV18,ASSPPAEETQY
TRBV28,ASSFGLGIYEQY
TRBV27,ASSIRPGTGKIEKLF
TRBV28,ASSRLETGDTEAF
TRBV20-1,SASQSELSSYEQY
TRBV15,ATSYRTTGELF
TRBV3-1/TRBV3-2,ASSLRGVGYNEQF